The clone carrying this T cell receptor (beta chain) was recorded a few times. Antigen specificity is unknown. This sample is drawn from a study of vaccination and CD4 T cells after COVID-19. Study-wide points: Analysis of convalescent patients found that 304 of 307 vaccine-specific clones were spike mono-reactive. Among those convalescent, a median roughly 90% of reactive clones emerged solely post-vaccination.

The assay that was used to sequence DNA from cultured CD4+ T cells was the Oncomine TCR Beta short-read assay. Cultured CD4+ T cells yielded the extracted genomic DNA. TCRdb reprocessed the PCR reads with MiXCR, giving one entry per CDR3 protein. The data contain 15,000 to 20,000 distinct CDR3 sequences, 48% of them singletons. With 3 bases clipped from V and 4 bases from J, the junction kept 9 bases outside the gene matches. The germline V gene has CDR1 KGHDR and CDR2 SFDVKD. This CDR3 spans 17 amino acids. The treatment here: roughly ten-day PBMC culture with coronavirus spike peptide pools or control peptides (ViraFEST assay). When about ten days of culture had elapsed, CD4+ T cells were isolated by negative selection.

The V call is TRBV24-1, the J call TRBJ2-3; 10 nucleotides align to TRBD1. This TCR derives from a human donor who had recovered from COVID-19. Sample: CD4+ T cells from blood, cultured in vitro, taken before SARS-CoV-2 vaccination. This chain's CDR3 is CATSDPRTGGMADTQYF. The CDR3 DNA is TGTGCCACCAGTGATCCTCGGACAGGGGGTATGGCAGATACGCAGTATTTT.